There are a few counts of the clone carrying this TCR beta chain. The entry originates in a study of T cells of healthy individuals. TCRdb re-called the 5' RACE reads through MiXCR, storing one row per CDR3 protein. The table has 100,000 or so distinct CDR3 sequences, around 17% seen once. This sequence was found in a human donor in good health.

Here the CDR3 reads CSATRGTSYEQYF. CDR3 DNA sequence: TGCAGTGCAACCAGAGGGACCTCCTACGAGCAGTACTTC. V usage is TRBV20-1 and J usage is TRBJ2-7; D is possibly TRBD1 or TRBD2 (5 bases each). V lost 6 bases, J lost 0 bases, and 12 bases lay in between. There are 13 residues in the CDR3. The germline V gene has CDR1 DFQATT and CDR2 SNEGSKA (reference sequence).